These 28 T cell receptor beta chains share one sample of origin, sequenced in a study of blood T cell repertoires in COVID-19. Assay used: immunoSEQ multiplex PCR; TCRdb lists only in-frame clones, some missing. Of 35,000 to 40,000 clones in the sample, over 70% were seen once. The sample consisted of peripheral blood. These receptor sequences come from an elderly man with active or convalescent COVID-19.

V gene TRBV5-1 combines with J gene TRBJ1-4, with a tentative D call TRBD1 (5 bases). Germline loops: CDR1 SGHRS, CDR2 YFSETQ. V was clipped by 0 bases and J by 6 bases, with 9 bases between them. The CDR3 consists of 14 residues. CDR3 coding DNA: TGCGCCAGCAGCTTGGGCGTGACAGATGAAAAACTGTTTTTT. The encoded protein is CASSLGVTDEKLFF.

A word on this clone: Mismatch with germline at one junction end may stem from a read error. The rearrangement joins TRBV3-1 (or the pseudogene TRBV3-2) to TRBJ2-7; 11 bases fit TRBD1. This CDR3 has 11 residues. In germline, CDR1 is LGHDT, CDR2 YNNKEL (reference sequence). CDR3 bases: TGTGCCAGCAGCCAGTCCGGGACAGGGGGATTC. The encoded protein is CASSQSGTGGF.

CDR3 in amino acids: CASGLEGVRGNTIYF. Here the CDR3 DNA reads TGTGCTAGTGGTTTGGAGGGGGTAAGGGGAAACACCATATATTTT. V usage is TRBV12-5 and J usage is TRBJ1-3, with D perhaps TRBD1 (6 bases). V shed 1 base and J shed 4 bases, with 11 bases lying between them. There are 15 residues in the CDR3. Germline V gene sequence: CDR1 LGHNT, CDR2 FRNRAP.

This chain uses TRBV7-2 with TRBJ2-7; D may be TRBD2 (6 bases). Between the trimmed V and J ends, which lost 5 bases and 7 bases, there was a span of 18 bases. This CDR3 has 14 residues. Germline V gene data show CDR1 as SGHTA and CDR2 as FQGNSA. CDR3 region: CASSLREVGVEQYF. In DNA form, the CDR3 reads TGTGCCAGCAGCCTCAGGGAGGTGGGGGTAGAGCAGTACTTC.

The rearrangement uses TRBV19 and TRBJ1-3, with D maybe TRBD1 (6 bases). Germline V gene lookup returns CDR1 LNHDA and CDR2 SQIVND (reference sequence). The CDR3 loop spans 16 amino acids. Trimming took 8 bases from V and 0 from J, leaving 17 bases between them. CDR3 residues: CASRDTALISGNTIYF. The CDR3 DNA sequence: TGTGCCAGTCGGGACACCGCTTTAATCTCTGGAAACACCATATATTTT.

J is TRBJ1-5 and V is TRBV12-3 or TRBV12-4; no clear D gene. Trimming pared 3 bases from V and 3 bases from J, leaving 3 bases between. This CDR3 has 12 residues. CDR3 protein: CASSFSNQPQHF. DNA for the CDR3: TGTGCCAGCAGTTTCTCCAATCAGCCCCAGCATTTT.

This clone was recorded a few times. This chain joins TRBV5-1 and TRBJ2-1; 8 bases map to TRBD2. The germline gives CDR1 SGHRS, CDR2 YFSETQ. This CDR3 spans 14 amino acids. With 1 base clipped from V and 8 bases from J, the junction kept 5 bases outside the gene matches. The CDR3 nucleotides read TGCGCCAGCAGCTTGAGCGGGAGTATTTATGAGCAGTTCTTC. Its translation: CASSLSGSIYEQFF. The complete variable domain, with remaining parts taken from reference TRBV5-1 and TRBJ2-1, reads KAGVTQTPRYLIKTRGQQVTLSCSPISGHRSVSWYQQTPGQGLQFLFEYFSETQRNKGNFPGRFSGRQFSNSRSEMNVSTLELGDSALYLCASSLSGSIYEQFFGPGTRLTVL.

J is TRBJ1-4 and V is TRBV10-1; 7 bases map to TRBD1. This CDR3 is built from 14 residues. Germline V gives CDR1 WNHNN, CDR2 SYGVQD (reference sequence). The V segment lost 6 bases and the J segment 8 bases; nucleotides outside the gene matches: 9. This CDR3 is CASSVDRAGEKLFF. The CDR3 nucleotides read TGCGCCAGCAGCGTTGACAGGGCGGGGGAAAAACTGTTTTTT.

The rearrangement links TRBV12-2 to TRBJ1-6. TRBV12-2 constitutes a pseudogene. The CDR3 length is 18 residues. CDR3 amino acids: CASRLDMSRSSYNSPLHF. CDR3 DNA sequence: TGTGCAAGTCGCTTAGATATGAGCCGTAGCTCCTATAATTCACCCCTCCACTTT.

The gene calls are TRBV7-9 and TRBJ2-5, with D unclear. CDR3 length: 15 amino acids. Trimming left V 1 base short and J 5 bases short, with 14 bases between. Germline assignment: CDR1 SEHNR and CDR2 FQNEAQ (reference sequence). The CDR3 region is CASSLGADSWETQYF. The CDR3 DNA reads as TGTGCCAGCAGCTTAGGAGCCGACTCTTGGGAGACCCAGTACTTC.

The chain carries TRBV9 and TRBJ2-5; weak D call: TRBD2 (5 bases). The germline V gene encodes CDR1 SGDLS and CDR2 YYNGEE. The CDR3 loop spans 14 amino acids. V was trimmed by 1 base and J by 5 bases, leaving 12 bases between them. The CDR3 reads CASSVFERDETQYF. The CDR3 coding sequence is TGTGCCAGCAGCGTATTCGAGAGGGATGAGACCCAGTACTTC.

The chain joins TRBV7-2 to TRBJ2-1; 12 bases map to TRBD2. The V gene's germline CDR1 is SGHTA and CDR2 FQGNSA. This CDR3 comprises 15 residues. V lost 1 base, J lost 8 bases, and 3 bases stayed unmatched. The CDR3 protein is CASSLGLAGAYEQFF. CDR3 DNA: TGTGCCAGCAGCTTAGGACTAGCGGGGGCCTATGAGCAGTTCTTC.

This chain uses TRBV5-1 with TRBJ2-1, with D possibly TRBD1 on 6 matching bases. The CDR3 spans 14 residues. CDR1 and CDR2 (germline): SGHRS, YFSETQ. V lost 7 bases and J 0 bases, leaving 11 bases between the germline ends. The CDR3 region is CASAGAHSYNEQFF. DNA for the CDR3: TGCGCCAGCGCAGGGGCGCACTCCTACAATGAGCAGTTCTTC. The variable domain in full, completed from reference TRBV5-1 and TRBJ2-1, reads KAGVTQTPRYLIKTRGQQVTLSCSPISGHRSVSWYQQTPGQGLQFLFEYFSETQRNKGNFPGRFSGRQFSNSRSEMNVSTLELGDSALYLCASAGAHSYNEQFFGPGTRLTVL.

The chain combines TRBV9 with TRBJ2-1; 9 bases align to TRBD2. The CDR3 runs to 17 residues. The V segment lost 4 bases and the J segment 2 bases; nucleotides outside the gene matches: 10. CDR1 SGDLS and CDR2 YYNGEE come from the germline V gene. The CDR3 here is CASSPPAAGGTYNEQFF. CDR3 DNA: TGTGCCAGCAGCCCCCCGGCCGCGGGGGGGACCTACAATGAGCAGTTCTTC.

A few counts support this clone. V usage is TRBV6-5 and J usage is TRBJ1-6; D is possibly TRBD1 (6 bases). Germline CDR1 reads MNHEY; CDR2 reads SVGAGI. V lost 6 bases to trimming and J lost 9 bases, with 15 bases between them. The CDR3 totals 14 residues. CDR3 in DNA: TGTGCCAGCAGCCGGACAGAACTGGCTTCACCCCTCCACTTT. This sequence encodes CASSRTELASPLHF.

The chain has TRBV5-4 and TRBJ1-1; no reliable D call. The V end was cut by 0 bases, the J end by 5 bases, with 11 bases between. The CDR3 consists of 14 residues. Germline V lookup: CDR1 SGHNT, CDR2 YYREEE (reference sequence). This CDR3 is CASSLGWASTEAFF. CDR3 DNA: TGTGCCAGCAGCTTGGGATGGGCGAGTACTGAAGCTTTCTTT.

As to this clone: At one of its ends the junction is not consistent with the germline gene, which may arise from a read error. Other DNA sequences within the sample encode an identical CDR3. This chain joins TRBV11-3 and TRBJ1-3; D is undetermined. Germline V lookup: CDR1 SGHNT, CDR2 YENEEA. The CDR3 extends over 14 amino acids. The CDR3 DNA reads TGTGCTAGCAGCTTTTTGGGCCAAAGGAACACCATATATTTT. Translating it yields CASSFLGQRNTIYF.

The chain links TRBV11-2 to TRBJ1-2, with TRBD1 as a possible D gene (5 bases). This CDR3 has 12 amino acids. The V and J ends lost 1 base and 7 bases respectively, with 7 bases between them. The germline V gene has CDR1 SGHAT and CDR2 FQNNGV. The DNA for the CDR3 is TGTGCCAGCAGCTTAGGTACAGGTGGCTACACCTTC. It is translated as CASSLGTGGYTF. Full variable domain (rest looked up from reference TRBV11-2 and TRBJ1-2): EAGVAQSPRYKIIEKRQSVAFWCNPISGHATLYWYQQILGQGPKLLIQFQNNGVVDDSQLPKDRFSAERLKGVDSTLKIQPAKLEDSAVYLCASSLGTGGYTFGSGTRLTVV.

V gene TRBV6-5 combines with J gene TRBJ1-2; D is unclear. Trimming pared 6 bases from V and 0 bases from J, leaving 11 bases between. Germline CDR1 MNHEY, CDR2 SVGAGI. The CDR3 consists of 14 residues. The CDR3 sequence is CASRDPGTNYGYTF. The CDR3 bases are TGTGCCAGCAGAGATCCAGGAACTAACTATGGCTACACCTTC.

This clone was seen a few times. The V call is TRBV7-9, the J call TRBJ2-5, with a weak D call TRBD1 (6 bases). Germline loops: CDR1 SEHNR, CDR2 FQNEAQ (reference sequence). Trimming cost V 5 bases and J 1 base, with 11 bases left between them. The CDR3 is made up of 14 amino acids. The DNA of the CDR3 is TGTGCCAGCAGCGTTACAGGGCGCCAAGAGACCCAGTACTTC. Its protein product is CASSVTGRQETQYF.

The chain couples TRBV5-4 to TRBJ2-5; 12 bases map to TRBD1. Germline CDR1 SGHNT, CDR2 YYREEE (reference sequence). The CDR3 spans 16 residues. Losses at the gene ends were 4 bases for V and 5 bases for J; bases not matched to a gene: 9. In nucleotides, the CDR3 is TGTGCCAGCAGCGATGGGGACAGGGGGCGTAGGGAGACCCAGTACTTC. Protein product: CASSDGDRGRRETQYF.

The chain is built from TRBV7-2 and TRBJ2-1, with D hard to call. This CDR3 has 11 amino acids. Germline assignment: CDR1 SGHTA and CDR2 FQGNSA. Trimming left V 1 base short and J 13 bases short, with 8 bases between. The DNA for the CDR3 is TGTGCCAGCAGCTTAGGGCCCCATCAGTTCTTC. Protein: CASSLGPHQFF. Drawing the rest from reference TRBV7-2 and TRBJ2-1, the complete variable domain is GAGVSQSPSNKVTEKGKDVELRCDPISGHTALYWYRQSLGQGLEFLIYFQGNSAPDKSGLPSDRFSAERTGGSVSTLTIQRTQQEDSAVYLCASSLGPHQFFGPGTRLTVL.

This chain connects TRBV10-1 to TRBJ2-3, with unresolved D. This CDR3 comprises 10 residues. Trimming stripped 9 bases from V and 4 bases from J, with 5 bases between. Germline lookup yields CDR1 WNHNN and CDR2 SYGVQD (reference sequence). The CDR3 spells CARSSDTQYF. DNA for the CDR3: TGCGCCAGATCGTCAGATACGCAGTATTTT.

CDR3 bases: TGTGCCAGCAGCGTAGAGGTAGGGGCAACCGCTGGAAACACCATATATTTT. Translating gives CASSVEVGATAGNTIYF. The chain employs TRBV9 and TRBJ1-3; a possible D gene is TRBD1 (5 bases). Trimming shortened V by 0 bases and J by 2 bases, and 15 bases separated the two germline ends. Germline CDR1 and CDR2: SGDLS and YYNGEE. This CDR3 is built from 17 residues. The full variable domain, its missing parts supplied by reference TRBV9 and TRBJ1-3, is DSGVTQTPKHLITATGQRVTLRCSPRSGDLSVYWYQQSLDQGLQFLIQYYNGEERAKGNILERFSAQQFPDLHSELNLSSLELGDSALYFCASSVEVGATAGNTIYFGEGSWLTVV.

V is TRBV7-2 and J is TRBJ1-5; 7 bases are a match to TRBD1. This CDR3 contains 16 residues. J was trimmed by 0 bases and V by 5 bases; bases with no gene match: 7. From germline, CDR1 is SGHTA and CDR2 FQGNSA. The CDR3 loop is CASSPRRGDSNQPQHF. The CDR3 DNA is TGTGCCAGCAGCCCCCGCAGGGGGGATAGCAATCAGCCCCAGCATTTT.

The CDR3 coding sequence is TGTGCCAGCAGTGACAGCCCGGGGGCAGATACGCAGTATTTT. Translated: CASSDSPGADTQYF. The chain recombines TRBV2 with TRBJ2-3; TRBD2 is a possible D gene (6 bases). V lost 3 bases and J lost 4, with 11 bases in between. The CDR3 contains 14 residues. Germline V CDR1 and CDR2: SNHLY, FYNNEI.

The DNA of the CDR3 is TGTGCCAGCAGCGTACCAGGGATAAATGGCTACACCTTC. Its translation is CASSVPGINGYTF. The V call is TRBV9, the J call TRBJ1-2, with D tentatively TRBD1 (5 bases). The CDR3 is made up of 13 amino acids. CDR1 is SGDLS, CDR2 YYNGEE, per germline. V lost 1 base to trimming and J lost 6 bases, with 10 bases between them. Drawing the rest from reference TRBV9 and TRBJ1-2, the complete variable domain is DSGVTQTPKHLITATGQRVTLRCSPRSGDLSVYWYQQSLDQGLQFLIQYYNGEERAKGNILERFSAQQFPDLHSELNLSSLELGDSALYFCASSVPGINGYTFGSGTRLTVV.

The gene calls are TRBV7-9 and TRBJ1-3; a weak D match, TRBD1 (5 bases). CDR1 and CDR2 (germline): SEHNR, FQNEAQ (reference sequence). Deletions cut 3 bases from V and 0 bases from J, with 18 bases between. The length of the CDR3 is 18 residues. DNA for the CDR3: TGTGCCAGCAGCTTTGGGGCGGGAGGATCCCGCTCTGGAAACACCATATATTTT. It specifies CASSFGAGGSRSGNTIYF.